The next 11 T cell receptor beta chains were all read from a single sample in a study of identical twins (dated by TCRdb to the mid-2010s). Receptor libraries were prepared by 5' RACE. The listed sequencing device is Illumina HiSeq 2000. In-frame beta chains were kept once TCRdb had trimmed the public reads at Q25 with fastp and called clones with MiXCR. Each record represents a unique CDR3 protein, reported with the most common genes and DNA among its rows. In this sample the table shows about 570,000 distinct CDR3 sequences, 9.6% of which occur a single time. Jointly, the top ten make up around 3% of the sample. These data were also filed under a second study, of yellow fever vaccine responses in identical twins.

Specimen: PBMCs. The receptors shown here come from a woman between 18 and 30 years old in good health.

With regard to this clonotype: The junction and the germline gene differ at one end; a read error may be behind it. CDR3 amino acids: CCASDPAGGLYNEQFF. CDR3 sequence (DNA): TGCTGTGCTAGTGATCCTGCGGGAGGACTCTACAATGAGCAGTTCTTC. This chain links TRBV20-1 with TRBJ2-1; 8 bases agree with TRBD2. The germline V gene has CDR1 DFQATT and CDR2 SNEGSKA (reference sequence). This CDR3 spans 16 amino acids.

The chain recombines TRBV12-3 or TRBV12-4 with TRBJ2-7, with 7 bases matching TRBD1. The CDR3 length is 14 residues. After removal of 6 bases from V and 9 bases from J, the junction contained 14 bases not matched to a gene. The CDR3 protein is CASSLRDSTTGQYF. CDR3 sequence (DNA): TGTGCCAGCAGCCTTAGGGACAGCACTACCGGGCAGTACTTC.

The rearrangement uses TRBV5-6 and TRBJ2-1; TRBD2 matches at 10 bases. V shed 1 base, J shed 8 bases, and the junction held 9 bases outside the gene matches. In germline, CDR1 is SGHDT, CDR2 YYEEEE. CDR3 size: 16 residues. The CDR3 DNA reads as TGTGCCAGCAGCTTGACTAGCGGGATGAAGGATGATGAGCAGTTCTTC. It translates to CASSLTSGMKDDEQFF.

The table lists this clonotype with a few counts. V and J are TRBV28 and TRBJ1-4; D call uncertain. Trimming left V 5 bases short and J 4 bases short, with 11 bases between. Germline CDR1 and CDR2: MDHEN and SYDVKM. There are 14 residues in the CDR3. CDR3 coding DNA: TGTGCCAGCAGTCTACAAGGAGGTAATGAAAAACTGTTTTTT. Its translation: CASSLQGGNEKLFF.

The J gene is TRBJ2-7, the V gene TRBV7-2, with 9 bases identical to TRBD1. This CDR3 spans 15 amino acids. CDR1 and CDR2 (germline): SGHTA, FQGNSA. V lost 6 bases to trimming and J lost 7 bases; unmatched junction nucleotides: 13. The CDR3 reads CASRYPGTGLGEQYF. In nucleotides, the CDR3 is TGTGCCAGCAGATATCCCGGGACAGGGCTGGGTGAGCAGTACTTC.

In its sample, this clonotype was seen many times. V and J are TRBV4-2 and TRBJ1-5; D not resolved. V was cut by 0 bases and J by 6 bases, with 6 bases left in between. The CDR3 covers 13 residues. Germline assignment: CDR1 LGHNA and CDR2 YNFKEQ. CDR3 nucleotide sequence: TGTGCCAGCAGCCAAGAATTAATTCAGCCCCAGCATTTT. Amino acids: CASSQELIQPQHF.

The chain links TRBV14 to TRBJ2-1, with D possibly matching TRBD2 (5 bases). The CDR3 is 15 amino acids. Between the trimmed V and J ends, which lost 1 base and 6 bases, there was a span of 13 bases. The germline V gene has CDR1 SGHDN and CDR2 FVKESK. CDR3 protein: CASSQGLGSVNEQFF. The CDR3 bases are TGTGCCAGCAGCCAAGGGCTAGGTAGCGTCAATGAGCAGTTCTTC.

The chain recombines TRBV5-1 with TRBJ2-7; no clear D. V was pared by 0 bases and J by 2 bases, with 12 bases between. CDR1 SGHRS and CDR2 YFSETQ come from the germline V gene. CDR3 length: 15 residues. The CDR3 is CASSLASGHPYEQYF. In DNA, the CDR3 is TGCGCCAGCAGCTTGGCCTCAGGCCACCCCTACGAGCAGTACTTC. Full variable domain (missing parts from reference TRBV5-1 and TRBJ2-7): KAGVTQTPRYLIKTRGQQVTLSCSPISGHRSVSWYQQTPGQGLQFLFEYFSETQRNKGNFPGRFSGRQFSNSRSEMNVSTLELGDSALYLCASSLASGHPYEQYFGPGTRLTVT.

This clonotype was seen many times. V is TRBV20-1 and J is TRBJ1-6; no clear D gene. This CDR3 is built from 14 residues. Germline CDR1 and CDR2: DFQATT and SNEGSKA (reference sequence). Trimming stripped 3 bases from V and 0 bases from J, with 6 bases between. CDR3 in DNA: TGCAGTGCTAGGCCTAGCTCCTATAATTCACCCCTCCACTTT. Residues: CSARPSSYNSPLHF.

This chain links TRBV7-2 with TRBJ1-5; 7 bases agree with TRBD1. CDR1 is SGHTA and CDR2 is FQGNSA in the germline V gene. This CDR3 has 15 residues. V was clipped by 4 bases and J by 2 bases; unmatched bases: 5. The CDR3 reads CASSSGQMGNQPQHF. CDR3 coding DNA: TGTGCCAGCAGCTCGGGACAGATGGGCAATCAGCCCCAGCATTTT.

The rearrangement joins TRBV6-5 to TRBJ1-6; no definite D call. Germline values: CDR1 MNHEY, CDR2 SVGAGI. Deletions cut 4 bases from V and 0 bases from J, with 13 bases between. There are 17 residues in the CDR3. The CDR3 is CASSSDRLSSYNSPLHF. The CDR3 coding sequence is TGTGCCAGCAGTTCGGACCGCCTGAGCTCCTATAATTCACCCCTCCACTTT.